The T cell receptor (beta chain) described here comes from a study of blood T cell repertoires in COVID-19. CDR1 and CDR2 from the germline V gene are ENHRY and SYGVKD. The V segment lost 0 bases and the J segment 5 bases; nucleotides outside the gene matches: 5. The CDR3 spans 16 residues. TCRdb's copy holds only in-frame clones and misses some; the assay was immunoSEQ multiplex PCR. The profile shows 430,000 or so clones, around 89% of them singletons. All enrollees were roughly 18 to 89 years old and from about 25 US areas. Cohort allocation depended upon clinical history that participants reported. Resolution of symptoms, clearance, or two negative PCRs was present in recovered Cohort 3 donors.

This clonotype originated in a woman aged 40 to 55 who had recovered from COVID-19. This chain links TRBV10-3 with TRBJ2-3; TRBD2 aligns across 10 bases. Sequencing used PBMCs or T cells enriched from blood (not recorded which). CDR3 region: CAISESPLAGGDTQYF. For the CDR3, the DNA is TGTGCCATCAGTGAGTCTCCTTTAGCGGGAGGAGATACGCAGTATTTT.